The entry that follows covers one T cell receptor beta chain sequence. Looked up from germline, CDR1 is KGHDR and CDR2 is SFDVKD. After removal of 7 bases from V and 3 bases from J, the junction contained 6 bases not matched to a gene. There are 15 residues in the CDR3. The data originate from a study of blood T cell repertoires in COVID-19. How the authors handled the data: Reference gene primer amplification gave nucleated cell count estimates. The protocol was immunoSEQ multiplex PCR, while the TCRdb copy is restricted to in-frame clones and leaves out a portion. That table furnishes V, J and clone size, whereas the DNA furnished D and trimming. This sample has 200,000 to 250,000 clones, with under 90% found just once. Among Cohort 3 donors, those recovered had two negative PCRs, clearance, or symptom resolution.

This receptor was taken from a man in his 60s who had recovered from COVID-19. J is TRBJ2-3 and V is TRBV24-1; 10 nucleotides line up with TRBD1. Material: PBMCs or T cells enriched from blood (not recorded which). The CDR3 nucleotides are TGTGCCACCAGCCTCCGGGACAGGGGAACAGATACGCAGTATTTT. Protein sequence: CATSLRDRGTDTQYF.